The 7 T cell receptor beta chains in this list originate from one sample, sequenced in a study of blood T cell repertoires in COVID-19. The assay was immunoSEQ multiplex PCR, and TCRdb's table has in-frame clones only and misses some. Of about 230,000 clones listed, roughly four fifths are singletons. Sequencing was carried out using peripheral blood. The receptors stem from a woman between 50 and 59 years old with acute or convalescent COVID-19.

The chain is built from TRBV5-1 and TRBJ2-6; D is possibly TRBD1 (5 bases). V lost 0 bases and J lost 2, with 6 bases in between. This CDR3 has 15 amino acids. Looked up from germline, CDR1 is SGHRS and CDR2 is YFSETQ. In DNA form, the CDR3 reads TGCGCCAGCAGCTTGGGGGGCACTGGGGCCAACGTCCTGACTTTC. It yields the protein CASSLGGTGANVLTF.

DNA for the CDR3: TGCGCCAGCAGCCACCGAACTAGCGGGGGGGCCGGTGCAGATACGCAGTATTTT. This codes for CASSHRTSGGAGADTQYF. This chain joins TRBV4-3 and TRBJ2-3, with 13 bases that match TRBD2. The V gene's germline CDR1 is LGHNA and CDR2 YSLEER. V was clipped by 3 bases and J by 4 bases; unmatched bases: 10. This CDR3 comprises 18 residues.

V is TRBV4-1 and J is TRBJ1-5, with 8 bases lining up with TRBD1. The J segment lost 3 bases and the V segment lost 1 base, leaving 11 bases of the junction unmatched. The CDR3 is made up of 18 amino acids. Germline CDR1 is MGHRA and CDR2 is YSYEKL. The CDR3 region has the DNA TGCGCCAGCAGCCAAGTCGGGGCAGGGGGCTGGGTCAATCAGCCCCAGCATTTT. Translation: CASSQVGAGGWVNQPQHF.

This rearrangement joins TRBV5-1 to TRBJ1-1, with D unresolved. The CDR3 is 12 amino acids. V shed 0 bases and J shed 11 bases, with 11 bases lying between them. CDR1 is SGHRS and CDR2 is YFSETQ in the germline V gene. The CDR3 loop reads CASSLAPGMAFF. The DNA of the CDR3 is TGCGCCAGCAGCTTGGCACCCGGGATGGCTTTCTTT.

The chain carries TRBV18 and TRBJ1-1; D may be TRBD1 (5 bases). Germline V gives CDR1 KGHSH, CDR2 LQKENI. The CDR3 sequence is 13 residues long. Trimming left V 3 bases short and J 7 bases short, with 12 bases between. In DNA, the CDR3 is TGTGCCAGCTCACCCTTTAGTGACAGTGAAGCTTTCTTT. Its protein is CASSPFSDSEAFF.

The V gene is TRBV20-1, the J gene TRBJ2-2; possible D gene TRBD1, 5 bases. This CDR3 has 14 residues. Trimming stripped 3 bases from V and 1 base from J, with 9 bases between. CDR1 and CDR2 (germline): DFQATT, SNEGSKA (reference sequence). For the CDR3, the DNA is TGCAGTGCTAGTAGGACAAAGAACACCGGGGAGCTGTTTTTT. Translating gives CSASRTKNTGELFF.

The rearrangement links TRBV20-1 to TRBJ2-7; perhaps TRBD2 as D (6 bases). Germline assignment: CDR1 DFQATT and CDR2 SNEGSKA (reference sequence). This CDR3 spans 17 amino acids. Trimming took 3 bases from V and 1 from J, leaving 22 bases between them. CDR3 coding DNA: TGCAGTGCTAGTCCCCCCGGGGGAGGTATCGGGTCCTACGAGCAGTACTTC. Its translation is CSASPPGGGIGSYEQYF.